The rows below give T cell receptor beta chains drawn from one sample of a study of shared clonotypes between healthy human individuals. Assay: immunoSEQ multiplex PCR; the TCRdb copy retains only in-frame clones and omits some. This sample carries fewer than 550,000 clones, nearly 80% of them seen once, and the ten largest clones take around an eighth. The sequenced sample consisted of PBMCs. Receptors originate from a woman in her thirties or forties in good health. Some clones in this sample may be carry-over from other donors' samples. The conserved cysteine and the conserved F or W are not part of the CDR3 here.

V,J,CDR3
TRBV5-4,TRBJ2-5,ASSLGLPGAQETQY
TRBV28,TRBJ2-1,ASSSPPARGYNEQF
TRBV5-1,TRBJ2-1,ASSFGWRSQGLRYNEQF
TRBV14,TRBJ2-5,ASSHGETQY
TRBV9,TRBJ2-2,ASSVAPDGELF
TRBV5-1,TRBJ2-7,ASSLRDSNYEQY
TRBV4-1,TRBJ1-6,ASSQEPLNNSPLH
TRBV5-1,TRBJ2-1,ASSLGSRANKQF
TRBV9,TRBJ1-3,ASSGTGGNSGNTIY
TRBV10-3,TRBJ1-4,AISDSATNEKLF
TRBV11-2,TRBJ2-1,ASSLGRDSASYNEQF
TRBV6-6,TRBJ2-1,ASSYEGGSGGNEQF
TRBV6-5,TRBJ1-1,ASSYATGGNTEAF
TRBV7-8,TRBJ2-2,ASRLTGGGELF
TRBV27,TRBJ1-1,ASSSRRGMEAF
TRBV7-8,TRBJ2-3,ASSPTMVTQY
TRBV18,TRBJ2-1,ASSPRRPSGTSLYNEQF
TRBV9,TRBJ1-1,ASSAPPRSGGLNTEAF
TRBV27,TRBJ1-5,ASSPTTGLSQPQH
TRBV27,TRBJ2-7,ASRPRLPYEQY
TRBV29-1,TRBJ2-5,SAAPGAYQETQY
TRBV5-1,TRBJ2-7,ASSLIYSPTYEQY
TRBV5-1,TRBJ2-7,ASSWTGLADEQY
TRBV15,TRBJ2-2,ATSRVGYTGELF
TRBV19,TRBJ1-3,ASLLDGYSGNTIY
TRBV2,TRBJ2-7,ASRGTSSEQY
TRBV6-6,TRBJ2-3,ASSYARTSTDTQY
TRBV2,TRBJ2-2,ASSITGTANTGELF
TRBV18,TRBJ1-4,ASSPRGGSATNEKLF
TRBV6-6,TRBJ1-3,ASSYSGQGGNTIY
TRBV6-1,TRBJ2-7,ASSDLPLGTAYEQY
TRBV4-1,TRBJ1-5,ASSPQQVGAGQPQH
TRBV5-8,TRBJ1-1,ASSLVEAKAF
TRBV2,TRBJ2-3,ASRPGQGTDTQY
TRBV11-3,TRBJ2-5,ASSGLEETQY
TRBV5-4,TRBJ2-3,ASSSSTDTQY
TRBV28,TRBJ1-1,PLNTEAF
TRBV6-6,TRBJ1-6,ASSSPDREGSPLH
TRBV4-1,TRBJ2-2,ASSLAGRTGELF
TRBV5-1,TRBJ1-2,ASSLLVGGLYGYT
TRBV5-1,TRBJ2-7,ASSWIERDEQY